One and the same sample provided the 19 T cell receptor beta chains below, sequenced in a study of blood T cell repertoires in COVID-19. The data were produced by immunoSEQ multiplex PCR, yet TCRdb's version contains in-frame clones alone and is incomplete. The sample lists approximately 250,000 clones, nearly 85% occurring once. The sequenced material came from peripheral blood. The receptor set was obtained from a human donor in a cohort sampled during active COVID-19.

The J gene is TRBJ2-7, the V gene TRBV20-1, with 12 bases matching TRBD2. This CDR3 has 14 residues. From germline, CDR1 is DFQATT and CDR2 SNEGSKA (reference sequence). Trimming cost V 6 bases and J 3 bases; bases outside gene matches: 6. CDR3 sequence (DNA): TGCAGTGCGAGTACTAGCGGGAGGCTCTACGAGCAGTACTTC. Its protein product is CSASTSGRLYEQYF.

The chain recombines TRBV27 with TRBJ2-5, with 7 positions matching TRBD2. V was clipped by 7 bases and J by 7 bases; unmatched bases: 9. The CDR3 consists of 13 residues. CDR1 and CDR2 from the germline V gene are MNHEY and SMNVEV (reference sequence). In DNA form, the CDR3 reads TGTGCCAGCATTAGCCTAGCGGTAGGGACCCAGTACTTC. Its translation: CASISLAVGTQYF.

The CDR3 is CASSFQDRGPEKLFF. The DNA of the CDR3 is TGCGCCAGCAGCTTCCAGGACAGGGGGCCTGAAAAACTGTTTTTT. The chain employs TRBV5-1 and TRBJ1-4, with TRBD1 matching over 11 bases. Trimming at V came to 2 bases and at J to 7 bases, leaving 4 bases not matched to a gene. The CDR3 contains 15 residues. Germline V gives CDR1 SGHRS, CDR2 YFSETQ.

The chain has TRBV28 and TRBJ1-2; D gene uncertain. The CDR3 length is 14 residues. V lost 5 bases and J 6 bases, leaving 16 bases between the germline ends. In germline, CDR1 is MDHEN, CDR2 SYDVKM. In DNA, the CDR3 is TGTGCCAGCAGTACTTCCATGAACCTAAATGGCTACACCTTC. Translated: CASSTSMNLNGYTF.

V and J are TRBV2 and TRBJ1-5; TRBD1 might be the D (5 bases). From germline, CDR1 is SNHLY and CDR2 FYNNEI. The CDR3 runs to 15 residues. V was cut by 1 base and J by 6 bases, with 13 bases left in between. The CDR3 sequence: CASSEVSRVGQPQHF. Here the CDR3 DNA reads TGTGCCAGCAGTGAAGTCAGCAGGGTGGGTCAGCCCCAGCATTTT.

V gene TRBV7-8 combines with J gene TRBJ2-4; 7 positions match TRBD1. The CDR3 covers 17 residues. Unmatched junction bases numbered 11, after V lost 5 bases and J lost 1 base. The germline gives CDR1 SGHVS, CDR2 FQNEAQ. CDR3 in amino acids: CASSLRQGWGAKNIQYF. The CDR3 DNA reads TGTGCCAGCAGCCTAAGACAGGGCTGGGGGGCCAAAAACATTCAGTACTTC.

The V call is TRBV9, the J call TRBJ2-1, with TRBD2 identical over 11 bases. J gave up 6 bases and V 4 bases, and 6 bases lay outside the gene matches. The CDR3 length is 15 residues. CDR1 is SGDLS and CDR2 is YYNGEE in the germline V gene. This chain's CDR3 is CASSLAGGSVNEQFF. CDR3 DNA: TGTGCCAGCAGCCTAGCGGGAGGAAGCGTCAATGAGCAGTTCTTC.

This clone was counted a single time. Other DNA variants within this sample encode the same CDR3. The rearrangement uses TRBV9 and TRBJ2-7; the D gene is possibly TRBD1 (5 bases). CDR3 length: 14 amino acids. The V gene lost 0 bases and the J gene lost 1 base, with 8 bases spanning the gap. Germline CDR1 and CDR2: SGDLS and YYNGEE. The CDR3 loop is CASSVGGSSYEQYF. In DNA, the CDR3 is TGTGCCAGCAGCGTAGGGGGCAGTTCCTACGAGCAGTACTTC.

Turning to this clone: At the DNA level, this CDR3 is encoded by other sequences in the same sample as well. This sequence joins TRBV5-6 and TRBJ1-1; no clear D. Germline V CDR1 and CDR2: SGHDT, YYEEEE. This CDR3 has 13 residues. V was cut by 3 bases and J by 0 bases, with 6 bases left in between. CDR3 in amino acids: CASSSRVNTEAFF. CDR3 DNA sequence: TGTGCCAGCAGCTCGAGGGTGAACACTGAAGCTTTCTTT.

The chain combines TRBV6-2 or TRBV6-3 with TRBJ2-3, with 9 bases identical to TRBD1. The V gene end was trimmed by 5 bases and the J gene end by 10 bases; junction bases not matched to a gene: 16. This CDR3 is 16 amino acids long. Germline V lookup: CDR1 MNHEY, CDR2 SVGEGT. CDR3 loop: CASSGGTGSSPWAQYF. CDR3 sequence (DNA): TGTGCCAGCAGTGGAGGGACAGGGAGTTCCCCATGGGCGCAGTATTTT.

The V and J genes are TRBV6-5 and TRBJ2-7, with 7 positions matching TRBD1. Trimming took 7 bases from V and 6 from J; bases not matched to a gene: 6. The CDR3 is 12 residues long. The germline CDR1 and CDR2 sequences are MNHEY and SVGAGI. The CDR3 bases are TGTGCCAGCAATCACAGGGGCCGCGAGCAGTACTTC. This sequence encodes CASNHRGREQYF.

This rearrangement joins TRBV29-1 to TRBJ1-2, with D hard to call. With 5 bases removed from V and 8 bases from J, the gap between germline ends came to 12 bases. This CDR3 contains 11 residues. The germline gives CDR1 SQVTM, CDR2 ANQGSEA. CDR3 residues: CSVLLDMGYTF. For the CDR3, the DNA is TGCAGCGTTCTTCTTGACATGGGCTACACCTTC.

A few counts support this clone. The chain recombines TRBV29-1 with TRBJ2-5; 7 nucleotides align to TRBD2. This CDR3 contains 12 residues. Germline values: CDR1 SQVTM, CDR2 ANQGSEA. J gave up 5 bases and V 4 bases, and 4 bases lay outside the gene matches. The CDR3 here is CSVGEGRETQYF. CDR3 in DNA: TGCAGCGTTGGGGAGGGGAGGGAGACCCAGTACTTC.

V gene TRBV7-6 combines with J gene TRBJ2-7; 14 bases agree with TRBD2. The V and J ends lost 5 bases and 6 bases, in that order; junction bases with no gene match: 6. The CDR3 spans 15 residues. Per the germline V gene, CDR1 is SGHVS and CDR2 is FNYEAQ. CDR3 sequence (DNA): TGTGCCAGCAGCCCGGGGACTAGCGGGAGTAGCGAGCAGTACTTC. It specifies CASSPGTSGSSEQYF.

V and J are TRBV6-1 and TRBJ1-6; D possibly corresponds to TRBD1 (5 bases). This CDR3 is built from 16 residues. V was cut by 4 bases and J by 7 bases, with 17 bases left in between. Germline-derived CDR1 and CDR2 are MNHNS and SASEGT. The CDR3 here is CASSVTREVRNSPLHF. The CDR3 DNA follows: TGTGCCAGCAGTGTCACCAGGGAGGTGAGGAATTCACCCCTCCACTTT.

CDR3 sequence: CASTKGGYNEQFF. The CDR3 coding sequence is TGTGCCAGCACTAAGGGGGGGTACAATGAGCAGTTCTTC. This sequence joins TRBV6-9 and TRBJ2-1; tentative D call: TRBD2 (7 bases). The CDR3 spans 13 residues. Germline V gene data show CDR1 as MNHGY and CDR2 as SVAAGI. Trimming took 7 bases from V and 4 from J, leaving 11 bases between them.

Here the CDR3 DNA reads TGTGCCAGTAGTACACAAGCCGCCGGACAGGTTGATGGCTACACCTTC. Translation gives CASSTQAAGQVDGYTF. This chain uses TRBV19 with TRBJ1-2, with 7 bases lining up with TRBD1. CDR1 LNHDA and CDR2 SQIVND come from the germline V gene (reference sequence). J gave up 6 bases and V 4 bases, and 14 bases lay outside the gene matches. CDR3 size: 16 residues. The full variable domain, in which reference TRBV19 and TRBJ1-2 provide the parts outside the CDR3, is DGGITQSPKYLFRKEGQNVTLSCEQNLNHDAMYWYRQDPGQGLRLIYYSQIVNDFQKGDIAEGYSVSREKKESFPLTVTSAQKNPTAFYLCASSTQAAGQVDGYTFGSGTRLTVV.

This chain links TRBV5-1 with TRBJ2-1; 7 nucleotides match TRBD2. This CDR3 is built from 14 residues. Germline assignment: CDR1 SGHRS and CDR2 YFSETQ. Trimming removed 5 bases from V and 4 bases from J; junction bases left unmatched: 6. Here the CDR3 DNA reads TGCGCCAGCAGAGGGGAGGGCGGGTACAATGAGCAGTTCTTC. Amino acid sequence: CASRGEGGYNEQFF.

This clone came up once. This chain links TRBV28 with TRBJ1-2; the D is unclear. The ends were cut back, 2 bases at V and 3 bases at J, with 7 bases in the middle. The CDR3 spans 13 residues. Germline CDR1 and CDR2: MDHEN and SYDVKM. The CDR3 nucleotides read TGTGCCAGCAGTTTAGAACAGCACTATGGCTACACCTTC. Its protein is CASSLEQHYGYTF.